The text below deals with one T cell receptor beta chain. Time point in this sample: pre-sensitization, week 0. As for treatment: therapeutic diphenylcyclopropenone sensitization with weekly scalp DPC. This sample stems from a study of human T cells and chemical hapten exposure. The CDR3 extends over 15 amino acids. Germline values: CDR1 MDHEN, CDR2 SYDVKM. V was shortened by 5 bases and J by 3 bases, with 17 bases between the two germline ends. TCRdb recomputed calls from the RACE reads with MiXCR, one row per CDR3 protein. This sample has about 51,000 distinct CDR3 sequences, with 9.4% found just once.

This chain links TRBV28 with TRBJ2-7; D is possibly TRBD1 (6 bases). The input for sequencing was whole blood, taken in connection with sensitization to the hapten diphenylcyclopropenone (DPC). The receptor's source is a woman in her thirties or forties with alopecia areata. Some clones in this sample may be carry-over from other donors' samples. DNA for the CDR3: TGTGCCAGCAGTCTACCCGGGACACCCTACTACGAGCAGTACTTC. Protein product: CASSLPGTPYYEQYF.